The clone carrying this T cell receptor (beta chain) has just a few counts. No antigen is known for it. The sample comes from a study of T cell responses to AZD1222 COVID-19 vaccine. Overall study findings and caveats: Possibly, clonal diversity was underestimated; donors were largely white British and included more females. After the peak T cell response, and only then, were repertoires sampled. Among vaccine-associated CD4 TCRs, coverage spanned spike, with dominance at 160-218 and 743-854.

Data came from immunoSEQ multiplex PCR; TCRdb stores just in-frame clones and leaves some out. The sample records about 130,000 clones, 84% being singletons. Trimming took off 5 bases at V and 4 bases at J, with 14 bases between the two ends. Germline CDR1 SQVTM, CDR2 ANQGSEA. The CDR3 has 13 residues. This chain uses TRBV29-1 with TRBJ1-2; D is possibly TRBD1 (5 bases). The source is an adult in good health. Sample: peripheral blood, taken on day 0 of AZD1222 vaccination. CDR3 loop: CSVPSGSLYGYTF. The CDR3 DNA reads TGCAGCGTTCCGTCAGGGTCCCTCTATGGCTACACCTTC.